This note documents a single TCR beta chain sequence. No antigen is known for it. Losses at the gene ends were 2 bases for V and 9 bases for J; bases not matched to a gene: 4. Looked up from germline, CDR1 is SNHLY and CDR2 is FYNNEI. The CDR3 runs to 15 residues. This sample stems from a study of T cell responses to AZD1222 COVID-19 vaccine. Method: immunoSEQ multiplex PCR; TCRdb's copy keeps in-frame clones and lacks some. The sample lists approximately 110,000 clones; about 92% were seen once. Study-wide findings and caveats: Vaccination with two AZD1222 doses was followed by a rise in Spike-specific TCR breadth and depth.

This specimen consisted of peripheral blood, obtained on day 0 of AZD1222 vaccination. The clonotype was recovered from an adult in good health. This rearrangement joins TRBV2 to TRBJ1-6, with TRBD1 matching 10 bases. As DNA, the CDR3 is TGTGCCAGCAGTGAAACTGGGACAGGGGTTTCACCCCTCCACTTT. Translated: CASSETGTGVSPLHF.